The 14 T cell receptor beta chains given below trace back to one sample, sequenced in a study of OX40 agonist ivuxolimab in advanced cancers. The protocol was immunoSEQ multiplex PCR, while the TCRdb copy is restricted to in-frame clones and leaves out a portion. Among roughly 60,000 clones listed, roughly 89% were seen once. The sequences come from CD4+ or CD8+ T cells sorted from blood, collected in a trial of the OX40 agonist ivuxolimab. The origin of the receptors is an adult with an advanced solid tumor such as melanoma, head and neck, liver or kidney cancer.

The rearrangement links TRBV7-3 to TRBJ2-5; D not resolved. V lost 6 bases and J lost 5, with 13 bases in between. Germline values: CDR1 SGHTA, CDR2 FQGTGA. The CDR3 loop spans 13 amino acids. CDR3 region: CASSPDSGETQYF. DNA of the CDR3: TGTGCCAGCAGTCCCGACTCCGGGGAGACCCAGTACTTC.

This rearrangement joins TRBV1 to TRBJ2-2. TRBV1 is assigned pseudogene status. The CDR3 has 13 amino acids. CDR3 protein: CTSMSGGTGELFF. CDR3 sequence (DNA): TGCACCAGTATGTCAGGCGGAACCGGGGAGCTGTTTTTT.

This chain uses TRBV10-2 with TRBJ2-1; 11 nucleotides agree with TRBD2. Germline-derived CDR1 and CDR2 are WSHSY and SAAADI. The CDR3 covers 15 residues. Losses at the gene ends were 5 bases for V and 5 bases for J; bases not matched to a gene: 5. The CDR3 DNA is TGCGCCAGCAGTATAGCGGGAGGGCTCCACAATGAGCAGTTCTTC. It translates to CASSIAGGLHNEQFF.

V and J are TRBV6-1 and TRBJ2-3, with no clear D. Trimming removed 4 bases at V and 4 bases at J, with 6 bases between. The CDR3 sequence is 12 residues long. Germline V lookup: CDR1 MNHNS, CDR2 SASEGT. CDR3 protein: CASSVLSDTQYF. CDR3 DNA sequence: TGTGCCAGCAGTGTTCTATCAGATACGCAGTATTTT.

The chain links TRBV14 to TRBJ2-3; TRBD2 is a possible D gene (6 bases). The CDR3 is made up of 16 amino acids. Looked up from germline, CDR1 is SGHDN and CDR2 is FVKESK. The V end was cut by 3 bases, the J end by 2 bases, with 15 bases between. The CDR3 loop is CASSHRIAANTDTQYF. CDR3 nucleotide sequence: TGTGCCAGCAGCCATCGTATAGCGGCCAACACAGATACGCAGTATTTT.

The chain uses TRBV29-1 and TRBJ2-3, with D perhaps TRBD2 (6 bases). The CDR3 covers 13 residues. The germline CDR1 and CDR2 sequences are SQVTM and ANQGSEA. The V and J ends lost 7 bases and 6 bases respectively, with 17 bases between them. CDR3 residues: CSAEGGLPDTQYF. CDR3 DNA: TGCAGCGCGGAGGGCGGCCTCCCGGATACGCAGTATTTT.

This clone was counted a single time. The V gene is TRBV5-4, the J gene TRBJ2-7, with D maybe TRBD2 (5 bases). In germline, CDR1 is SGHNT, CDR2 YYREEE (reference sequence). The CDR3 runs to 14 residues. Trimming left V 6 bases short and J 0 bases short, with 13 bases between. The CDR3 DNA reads TGTGCCAGCAAGCGAGGACTCGACTCCTACGAGCAGTACTTC. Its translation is CASKRGLDSYEQYF.

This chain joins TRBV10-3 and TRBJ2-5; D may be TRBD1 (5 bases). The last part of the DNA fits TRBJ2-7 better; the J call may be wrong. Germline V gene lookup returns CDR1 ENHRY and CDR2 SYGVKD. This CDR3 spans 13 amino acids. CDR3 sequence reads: CAISDLDQGEQYF. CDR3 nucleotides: TGTGCCATCAGTGACTTGGACCAGGGCGAGCAGTACTTC.

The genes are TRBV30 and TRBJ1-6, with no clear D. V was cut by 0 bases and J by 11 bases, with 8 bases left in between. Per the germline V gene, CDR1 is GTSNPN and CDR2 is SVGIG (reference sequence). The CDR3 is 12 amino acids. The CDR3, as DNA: TGTGCCTGGAGTGTACTTGGAACACCCCTCCACTTT. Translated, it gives CAWSVLGTPLHF.

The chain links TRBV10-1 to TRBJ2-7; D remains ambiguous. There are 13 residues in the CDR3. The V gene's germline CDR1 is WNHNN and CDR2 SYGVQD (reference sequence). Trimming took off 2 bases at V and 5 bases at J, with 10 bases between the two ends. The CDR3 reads CASSEPVKNEQYF. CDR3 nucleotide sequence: TGCGCCAGCAGTGAGCCTGTAAAGAACGAGCAGTACTTC.

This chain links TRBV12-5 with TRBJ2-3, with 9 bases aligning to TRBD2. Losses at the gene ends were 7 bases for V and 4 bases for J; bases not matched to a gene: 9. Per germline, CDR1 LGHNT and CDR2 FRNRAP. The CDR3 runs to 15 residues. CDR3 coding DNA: TGTGCTAGTGCCCCGGGCGGGAGGGCCCCAGATACGCAGTATTTT. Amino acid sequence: CASAPGGRAPDTQYF.

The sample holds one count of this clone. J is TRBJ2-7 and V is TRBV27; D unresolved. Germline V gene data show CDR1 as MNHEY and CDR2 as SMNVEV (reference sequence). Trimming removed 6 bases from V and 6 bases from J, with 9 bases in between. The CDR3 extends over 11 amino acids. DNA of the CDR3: TGTGCCAGCAGGCGGCTAGGCGAGCAGTACTTC. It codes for CASRRLGEQYF.

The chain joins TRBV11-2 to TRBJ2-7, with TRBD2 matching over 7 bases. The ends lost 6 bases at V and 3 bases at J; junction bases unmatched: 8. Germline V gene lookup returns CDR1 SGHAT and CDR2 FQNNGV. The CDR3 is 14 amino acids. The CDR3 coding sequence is TGTGCCAGCAGTGGAATAGCGGGTTACTACGAGCAGTACTTC. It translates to CASSGIAGYYEQYF.

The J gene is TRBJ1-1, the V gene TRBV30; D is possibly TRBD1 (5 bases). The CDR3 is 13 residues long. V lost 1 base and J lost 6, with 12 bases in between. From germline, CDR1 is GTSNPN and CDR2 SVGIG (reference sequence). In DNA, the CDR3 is TGTGCCTGGAGTGGGGGGTTCGGGGCTGAAGCTTTCTTT. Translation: CAWSGGFGAEAFF.